These 19 T cell receptor beta chains share one sample of origin, sequenced in a study of T cells in Graves' hyperthyroidism and ophthalmopathy. Authors of the study amplified TCR beta CDR3 regions from RNA transcripts. First-round RT-PCR of the TCR CDR3 relied on the HTBI primer set. A single record per CDR3 protein comes from TCRdb applying MiXCR to the multiplex PCR reads. The sample includes roughly 300,000 distinct CDR3 sequences, 25% to 30% of them seen just once. The sequencing sample was made of blood. The receptors were sampled from a man in his forties with Graves' hyperthyroidism that later progressed to Graves' ophthalmopathy.

This clonotype was detected only a few times. The chain recombines TRBV18 with TRBJ2-7; 10 nucleotides line up with TRBD2. The CDR3 totals 15 residues. Germline CDR1 and CDR2: KGHSH and LQKENI. V lost 6 bases and J lost 1; bases outside the gene matches: 6. CDR3 protein: CASSSGRTFSYEQYF. In DNA, the CDR3 is TGTGCCAGCTCTAGCGGGAGGACTTTTTCCTACGAGCAGTACTTC.

The chain has TRBV6-1 and TRBJ1-1; 9 bases map to TRBD1. V was pared by 7 bases and J by 3 bases, with 15 bases of the junction left unmatched. CDR1 MNHNS and CDR2 SASEGT come from the germline V gene. The CDR3 covers 17 residues. CDR3 protein: CASKRQGGRGIDTEAFF. In nucleotides, the CDR3 is TGTGCCAGCAAACGACAGGGGGGGCGCGGGATCGACACTGAAGCTTTCTTT.

Regarding this clonotype: Lacking the conserved final phenylalanine or tryptophan, this CDR3 likely reflects a read error. The chain employs TRBV19 and TRBJ1-5; 7 bases are shared with TRBD1. The CDR3 has 15 amino acids. The ends lost 3 bases at V and 3 bases at J; junction bases unmatched: 5. Looked up from germline, CDR1 is LNHDA and CDR2 is SQIVND (reference sequence). This CDR3 is CASSITGANNQPQHL. For the CDR3, the DNA is TGTGCCAGTAGTATCACAGGGGCGAACAATCAGCCCCAGCATCTT.

This clonotype was recorded at least ten times. The rearrangement uses TRBV4-1 and TRBJ2-7; TRBD1 aligns across 7 bases. The length of the CDR3 is 16 residues. From germline, CDR1 is MGHRA and CDR2 YSYEKL. V shed 4 bases and J 0 bases; nucleotides not matched to a gene: 9. The CDR3 DNA reads TGCGCCAGCAGCCCCAGGGGACGGGACAGCTCCTACGAGCAGTACTTC. It specifies CASSPRGRDSSYEQYF.

This clonotype was seen at least ten times. V and J are TRBV9 and TRBJ1-1; TRBD1 is a possible D gene (5 bases). Trimming pared 0 bases from V and 4 bases from J, leaving 10 bases between. Germline values: CDR1 SGDLS, CDR2 YYNGEE. The CDR3 contains 14 residues. The CDR3 spells CASSVATGGTEAFF. The CDR3 nucleotides read TGTGCCAGCAGCGTAGCTACGGGGGGCACTGAAGCTTTCTTT.

The table lists this clonotype with a few counts. The rearrangement uses TRBV28 and TRBJ2-5; D is unresolved. Germline CDR1 reads MDHEN; CDR2 reads SYDVKM. The CDR3 is 13 amino acids. The V gene lost 6 bases and the J gene lost 0 bases, with 8 bases spanning the gap. The CDR3 bases are TGTGCCAGCAGGCCACGGTACCAAGAGACCCAGTACTTC. This encodes CASRPRYQETQYF.

The chain is built from TRBV28 and TRBJ2-7; no reliable D call. V was cut by 6 bases and J by 2 bases, with 17 bases left in between. The CDR3 sequence is 15 residues long. The germline V gene has CDR1 MDHEN and CDR2 SYDVKM. CDR3 residues: CASRPNRVRTYEQYF. CDR3 in DNA: TGTGCCAGCAGGCCGAACCGGGTCAGGACCTACGAGCAGTACTTC.

This clonotype showed up many times. This chain links TRBV11-3 with TRBJ1-1; maybe TRBD1 (5 bases). The CDR3 has 15 amino acids. Germline-derived CDR1 and CDR2 are SGHNT and YENEEA. V was clipped by 4 bases and J by 2 bases, with 14 bases between them. The CDR3: CASSWDSGGNTEAFF. CDR3 DNA: TGTGCCAGCAGCTGGGACTCGGGAGGTAACACTGAAGCTTTCTTT.

This clonotype was observed at least ten times. The rearrangement uses TRBV11-1 and TRBJ2-7; 8 bases match TRBD2. The CDR3 is 16 amino acids. The V segment lost 5 bases and the J segment 2 bases; nucleotides outside the gene matches: 11. CDR1 is SGHAT, CDR2 FQDESV, per germline (reference sequence). The CDR3 sequence is CASSPGGWRSTYEQYF. The CDR3, as DNA: TGTGCCAGCAGCCCGGGGGGGTGGCGGAGTACCTACGAGCAGTACTTC.

This clonotype was seen repeatedly, ten times or more. CDR3 in amino acids: CASSRGGASRYEQYF. The CDR3 DNA follows: TGTGCCAGCAGCCGGGGAGGTGCTAGTAGGTACGAGCAGTACTTC. V gene TRBV7-2 combines with J gene TRBJ2-7, with D tentatively TRBD2 (6 bases). The CDR3 length is 15 residues. The V gene's germline CDR1 is SGHTA and CDR2 FQGNSA. V dropped 5 bases and J dropped 4 bases, with 18 bases sitting between them.

This clonotype was counted at least ten times. The CDR3, as DNA: TGTGCCAGCAGTTACACAGGGACTGAGGTTGGAAACACCATATATTTT. Amino acid sequence: CASSYTGTEVGNTIYF. The gene calls are TRBV6-5 and TRBJ1-3, with D possibly TRBD1 on 6 matching bases. CDR3 length: 16 amino acids. Germline values: CDR1 MNHEY, CDR2 SVGAGI. Trimming removed 2 bases at V and 3 bases at J, with 14 bases between.

The V and J genes are TRBV20-1 and TRBJ1-2; 8 bases agree with TRBD1. CDR1 is DFQATT and CDR2 is SNEGSKA in the germline V gene (reference sequence). With V trimmed by 1 base and J by 3 bases, 7 bases remained unmatched. The CDR3 runs 15 residues. The CDR3 is CSARVNGQGYYGYTF. CDR3 DNA: TGCAGTGCTAGAGTTAACGGACAGGGCTACTATGGCTACACCTTC.

This clonotype was found many times. V and J are TRBV30 and TRBJ2-7; no clear D. V was trimmed by 0 bases and J by 4 bases, leaving 10 bases between them. The CDR3 covers 13 residues. CDR1 is GTSNPN, CDR2 SVGIG, per germline (reference sequence). This CDR3 reads CAWSVQLVYEQYF. The CDR3 DNA sequence: TGTGCCTGGAGTGTCCAGTTAGTTTACGAGCAGTACTTC.

This clonotype occurred many times. Mismatch with germline at one junction end may stem from a read error. This chain links TRBV20-1 with TRBJ1-2, with 8 bases aligning to TRBD1. This CDR3 has 16 amino acids. CDR1 and CDR2 from the germline V gene are DFQATT and SNEGSKA (reference sequence). Here the CDR3 DNA reads TGCAGTGCTGGAGATCCCCAGGGGGCTTCTAACTATGGCTACACCTTC. Protein product: CSAGDPQGASNYGYTF.

This clonotype was detected once. The germline gene is not matched at one end of the junction; a read error may be the cause. The chain is built from TRBV7-7 and TRBJ2-5, with 8 bases identical to TRBD1. Per germline, CDR1 SSHAT and CDR2 FNYEAQ (reference sequence). The CDR3 spans 15 residues. The CDR3 DNA sequence: TGTGCTAGCAGCTTGGGGACAGGACAGGAGAAGACCCAGTACTTC. Encoded protein: CASSLGTGQEKTQYF.

This chain links TRBV6-1 with TRBJ2-7, with 9 bases fitting TRBD1. CDR1 and CDR2 (germline): MNHNS, SASEGT. V was pared by 6 bases and J by 5 bases, with 11 bases of the junction left unmatched. The CDR3 contains 15 residues. The CDR3 DNA follows: TGTGCCAGCAGGTCCCCAGACAGGGGGTTGAACGAGCAGTACTTC. Translated, it gives CASRSPDRGLNEQYF.

This clonotype was seen many times. The chain combines TRBV20-1 with TRBJ2-5; D is tentatively TRBD1 or TRBD2 (5 bases each). V dropped 6 bases and J dropped 5 bases, with 16 bases sitting between them. The CDR3 contains 13 residues. Germline loops: CDR1 DFQATT, CDR2 SNEGSKA (reference sequence). CDR3: CSARGQGAETQYF. CDR3 DNA: TGCAGTGCCCGAGGGCAGGGTGCGGAGACCCAGTACTTC.

This clonotype was recorded many times. V gene TRBV24-1 combines with J gene TRBJ2-7, with TRBD2 as a possible D gene (5 bases). V was pared by 4 bases and J by 0 bases, with 12 bases between. Germline CDR1 KGHDR, CDR2 SFDVKD. This CDR3 contains 15 residues. The CDR3 loop is CATSDSGRDSYEQYF. CDR3 nucleotide sequence: TGTGCCACCAGTGACTCCGGACGGGACTCCTACGAGCAGTACTTC.

This clonotype occurred many times. In DNA form, the CDR3 reads TGTGCCAGCAGCTTAGGGGGGATAAACATTCAGTACTTC. The encoded protein is CASSLGGINIQYF. The chain joins TRBV7-2 to TRBJ2-4; D assignment may be TRBD1 or TRBD2 (5 bases each). V lost 1 base and J 6 bases, leaving 7 bases between the germline ends. The CDR3 sequence is 13 residues long. The germline gives CDR1 SGHTA, CDR2 FQGNSA.